Detailed here is one TCR beta chain. This clone was seen a few times. Its cognate antigen has yet to be identified. Base qualities were left out, and no much larger clone turns up one base away. This sample was included in a study of shared clonotypes between healthy human individuals (dated by TCRdb to 2018 to 2020). Regarding the research as a whole: A few men and a couple of women, aged 18 to 49 years, made up the cohort. Per donor, three plates each were used for CD4 naive and CD4 memory, two for CD8 naive, and one for CD8 memory. Blood TCR repertoires of five healthy adults were deeply sequenced to estimate repertoire size and the extent of clonotype sharing between individuals. To increase sequencing depth and limit assay-specific biases, TCR repertoire library preparation and sequencing were carried out by different laboratories using diverse techniques. Between about 0.8 and 9 billion PBMCs per donor were obtained by leukapheresis.

Healthy HIV-negative adults with no recently reported acute infections or vaccinations were included as donors. Every donor was a Caucasian adult residing in Nashville, Tennessee, USA. CD4+ T cells were enriched by magnetic negative selection; naive cells were then positively selected on CD45RA, and the negative fraction formed the memory subset. After blood collection by leukapheresis, PBMCs were isolated using Ficoll-Histopaque density gradient centrifugation and then cryopreserved in the vapor phase of liquid nitrogen. Analytical flow cytometry was used to check the purity and quantity of each magnetically sorted T cell population. Each sorted fraction had its genomic DNA isolated and then quantified by UV absorbance on a Nanodrop 2000c. The study at large found these results: Pairwise subsampling led to the expectation that sequencing depth would affect the degree of clonotype sharing among donors. Rarefaction of sorted-subset datasets indicated incomplete sequencing despite the large sequencing depth. Sampling was limited to blood, and TCR repertoires in tissue likely differ from TCR repertoires in blood. Clonotypes shared by all four sorted-subset donors showed higher generation probabilities than non-shared clonotypes. Naive subsets generally had larger estimated clonotype richness than memory subsets. Because the study included a small number of donors, the genetic and exposure-history diversity represented was limited. Sharing across several donors was observed for about 5% of naive CD4, 3% to 3.5% of naive CD8, 2% to 2.5% of memory CD4, and about 0.4% of memory CD8 clonotypes.

Sequences LNHDA (CDR1) and SQIVND (CDR2) are obtained from the germline V gene (reference sequence). Trimming costs V 7 bases and J 1 base, and their ends lie 22 bases apart. Spanning cysteine to phenylalanine, the CDR3 consists of 17 amino acids. Only CDR3 DNA is held: 51 bases, read in frame from base 1. Using the deep immunoSEQ assay, TCR CDR3 regions were amplified from genomic DNA by multiplex PCR. Extracted genomic DNA from each cell subset was spread evenly across all wells of several immunoSEQ 96-well plates, with each plate serving as a replicate. Each replicate PCR for sorted subsets received 200 ng genomic DNA, equal to about 29,000 T cell genomes. The purified libraries were quantified using a Qubit 3.0 fluorometer, sized with a Bioanalyzer 2100, and then quantified again using the KAPA Library Quantification kit. A separate single-read 150-cycle Illumina NextSeq 550 flow cell was used to sequence each immunoSEQ 96-well plate. In the paper's pipeline: The immunoSEQ output contained only junctional sequences without quality scores, so filtering could not match that applied to full-length reads. Sequences were annotated with PyIR, a Python wrapper for IgBLAST v1.9, using IMGT germline references to assign V/J genes and CDR3. Reads with weak V/J assignments (E-value above 1e-6), missing CDR3, stop codons, out-of-frame junctions, or ambiguous translated residues were removed. V3J clonotypes were defined by identical inferred V gene, J gene, and CDR3 amino acid sequence. To compute the percentage overlap between repertoires, the number of shared unique clonotypes was divided by the size of the smaller repertoire. RTK rarefaction, the Chao1 estimator, and Recon v2.1 estimates of unobserved clonotypes were used to assess repertoire richness. For all TCRbeta clonotypes obtained by the gDNA method from four donors, generation probabilities were computed with OLGA. Drawn from immuneACCESS, this table holds only the in-frame rearrangements with V and J called that TCRdb kept. Clones are partly lost; checked studies trace under half to an unresolved V gene and leave the rest unexplained. V and J calls plus clone size are reproduced from that table; the DNA served to infer D and trimming. The sample table lists about 680,000 clones, roughly 72% of them with a count of one. The ten largest clonotypes hold under 2% of the sample.

The chain was built from TRBV19 and TRBJ1-2; perhaps TRBD1 is the D gene, with 5 bases matching. Material for sequencing was memory CD4+ T cells sorted from blood. The label giving this sample's cell subset or site can be read as: CD45RA-negative fraction. This sequence was found in a woman aged 30 to 39 in good health. The CDR3 here reads CASMDWVGRKLNYGYTF. The bases read TGTGCCAGTATGGATTGGGTGGGGCGAAAGCTTAACTATGGCTACACCTTC.